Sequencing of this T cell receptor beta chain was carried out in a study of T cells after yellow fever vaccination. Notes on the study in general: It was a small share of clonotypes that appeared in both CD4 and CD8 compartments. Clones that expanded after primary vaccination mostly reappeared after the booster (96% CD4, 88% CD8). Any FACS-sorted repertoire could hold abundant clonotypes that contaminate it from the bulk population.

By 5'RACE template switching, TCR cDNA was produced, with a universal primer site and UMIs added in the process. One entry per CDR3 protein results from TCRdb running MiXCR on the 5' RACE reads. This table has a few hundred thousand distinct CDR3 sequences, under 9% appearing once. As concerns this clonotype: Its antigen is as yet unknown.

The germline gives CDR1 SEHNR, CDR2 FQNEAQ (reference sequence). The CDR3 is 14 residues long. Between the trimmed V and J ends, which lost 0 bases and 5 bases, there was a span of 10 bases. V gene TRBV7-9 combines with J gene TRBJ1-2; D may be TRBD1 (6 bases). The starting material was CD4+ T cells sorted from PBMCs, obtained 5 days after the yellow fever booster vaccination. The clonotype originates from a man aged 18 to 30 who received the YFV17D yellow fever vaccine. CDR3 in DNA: TGTGCCAGCAGCTTAGCGGGGGGCGCGTATGGCTACACCTTC. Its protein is CASSLAGGAYGYTF.